Reported below is one TCR beta chain. In the original workflow: It was from reference gene primer amplification that nucleated cell counts were estimated. The table came from immunoSEQ multiplex PCR; TCRdb's copy has only in-frame clones and leaves some out. That table is the source of V, J and clone size, and D and trimming were worked out from the DNA. Of about 270,000 clones in the sample, around nine tenths were seen once. Participants, roughly 18 to 100 years old, spanned around 25 US areas. Cohorts were assigned according to the clinical history that participants reported. The source of the sample is a study of blood T cell repertoires in COVID-19. Germline V gives CDR1 LGHDT, CDR2 YNNKEL (reference sequence). CDR3 length equals 15 residues. With 7 bases clipped from V and 6 bases from J, the junction kept 12 bases outside the gene matches.

The sequence derives from a woman under 30 who had recovered from COVID-19. The chain joins TRBV3-1 (or the pseudogene TRBV3-2) to TRBJ2-1, with 7 bases lining up with TRBD2. Sequenced sample: PBMCs or T cells enriched from blood (not recorded which). CDR3 sequence reads: CASTLAGVGGNEQFF. The CDR3 DNA reads as TGTGCCAGCACCCTGGCGGGGGTAGGAGGCAATGAGCAGTTCTTC.